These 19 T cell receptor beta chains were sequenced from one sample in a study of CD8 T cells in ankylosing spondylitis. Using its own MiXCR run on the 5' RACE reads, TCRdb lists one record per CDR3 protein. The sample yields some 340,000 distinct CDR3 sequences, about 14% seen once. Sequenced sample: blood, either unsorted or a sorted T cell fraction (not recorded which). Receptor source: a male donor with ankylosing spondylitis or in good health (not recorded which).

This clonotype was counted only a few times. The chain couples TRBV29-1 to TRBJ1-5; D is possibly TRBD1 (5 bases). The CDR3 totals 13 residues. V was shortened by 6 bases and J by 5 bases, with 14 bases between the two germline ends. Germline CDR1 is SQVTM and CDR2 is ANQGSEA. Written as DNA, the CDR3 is TGCAGCGTGGGGAAGGGGATCGATCAGCCCCAGCATTTT. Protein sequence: CSVGKGIDQPQHF. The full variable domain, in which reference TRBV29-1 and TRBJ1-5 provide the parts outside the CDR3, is SAVISQKPSRDICQRGTSLTIQCQVDSQVTMMFWYRQQPGQSLTLIATANQGSEATYESGFVIDKFPISRPNLTFSTLTVSNMSPEDSSIYLCSVGKGIDQPQHFGDGTRLSIL.

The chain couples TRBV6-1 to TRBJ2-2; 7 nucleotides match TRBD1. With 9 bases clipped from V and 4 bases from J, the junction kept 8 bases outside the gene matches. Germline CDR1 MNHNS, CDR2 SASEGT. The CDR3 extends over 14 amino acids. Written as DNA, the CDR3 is TGTGCCAGTAACAGGGGCCTCTCCACCGGGGAGCTGTTTTTT. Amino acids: CASNRGLSTGELFF.

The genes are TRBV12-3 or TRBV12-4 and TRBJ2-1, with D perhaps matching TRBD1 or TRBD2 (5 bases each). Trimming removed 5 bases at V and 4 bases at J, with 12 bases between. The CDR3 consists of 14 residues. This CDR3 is CASSGGLVYNEQFF. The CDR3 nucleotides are TGTGCCAGCAGTGGGGGTTTGGTATACAATGAGCAGTTCTTC.

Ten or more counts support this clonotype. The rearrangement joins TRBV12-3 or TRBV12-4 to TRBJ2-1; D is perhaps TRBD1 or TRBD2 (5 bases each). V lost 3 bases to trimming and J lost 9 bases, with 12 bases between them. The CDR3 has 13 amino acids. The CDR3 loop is CASSFEGRSEQFF. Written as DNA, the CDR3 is TGTGCCAGCAGTTTTGAGGGGCGGAGTGAGCAGTTCTTC.

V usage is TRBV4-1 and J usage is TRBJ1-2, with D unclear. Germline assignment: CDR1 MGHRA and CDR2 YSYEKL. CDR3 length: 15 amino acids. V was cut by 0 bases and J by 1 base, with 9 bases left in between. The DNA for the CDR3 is TGCGCCAGCAGCCAAGATGTTCCGATTAACTATGGCTACACCTTC. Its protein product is CASSQDVPINYGYTF.

The CDR3 bases are TGTGCCAGCAGTTTTGAGGGCCGAGAGACCCAGTACTTC. It specifies CASSFEGRETQYF. This chain uses TRBV12-3 or TRBV12-4 with TRBJ2-5; a possible D gene is TRBD2 (5 bases). This CDR3 has 13 amino acids. V dropped 3 bases and J dropped 4 bases, with 9 bases sitting between them.

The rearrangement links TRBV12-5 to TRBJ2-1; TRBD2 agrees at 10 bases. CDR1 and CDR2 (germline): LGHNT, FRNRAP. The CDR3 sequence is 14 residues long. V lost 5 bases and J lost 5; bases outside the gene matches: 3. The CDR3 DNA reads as TGTGCTAGTGGTGGACTAGCGGTTGACAATGAGCAGTTCTTC. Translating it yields CASGGLAVDNEQFF. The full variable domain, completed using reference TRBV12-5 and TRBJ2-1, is DARVTQTPRHKVTEMGQEVTMRCQPILGHNTVFWYRQTMMQGLELLAYFRNRAPLDDSGMPKDRFSAEMPDATLATLKIQPSEPRDSAVYFCASGGLAVDNEQFFGPGTRLTVL.

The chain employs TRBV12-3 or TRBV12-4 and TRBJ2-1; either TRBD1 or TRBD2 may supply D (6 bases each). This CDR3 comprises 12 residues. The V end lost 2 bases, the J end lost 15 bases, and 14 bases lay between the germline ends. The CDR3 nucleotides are TGTGCCAGCAGTTTAACGGAGGGGGTGGGGTTCTTC. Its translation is CASSLTEGVGFF.

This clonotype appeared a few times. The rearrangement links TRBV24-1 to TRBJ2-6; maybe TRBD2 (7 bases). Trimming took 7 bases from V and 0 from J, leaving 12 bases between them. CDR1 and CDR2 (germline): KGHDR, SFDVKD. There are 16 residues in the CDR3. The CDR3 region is CATSAGAFSGANVLTF. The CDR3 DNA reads TGTGCCACCAGCGCGGGGGCATTCTCTGGGGCCAACGTCCTGACTTTC.

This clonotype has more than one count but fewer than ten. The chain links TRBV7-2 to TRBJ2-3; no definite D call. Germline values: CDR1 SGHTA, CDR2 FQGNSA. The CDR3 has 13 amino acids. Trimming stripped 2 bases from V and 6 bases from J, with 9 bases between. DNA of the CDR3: TGTGCCAGCAGCTTATGGCGGTCCGATACGCAGTATTTT. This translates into CASSLWRSDTQYF. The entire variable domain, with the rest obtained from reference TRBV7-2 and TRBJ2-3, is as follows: GAGVSQSPSNKVTEKGKDVELRCDPISGHTALYWYRQSLGQGLEFLIYFQGNSAPDKSGLPSDRFSAERTGGSVSTLTIQRTQQEDSAVYLCASSLWRSDTQYFGPGTRLTVL.

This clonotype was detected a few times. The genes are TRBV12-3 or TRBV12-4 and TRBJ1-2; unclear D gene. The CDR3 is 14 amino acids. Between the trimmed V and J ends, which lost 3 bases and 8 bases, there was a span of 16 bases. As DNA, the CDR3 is TGTGCCAGCAGTTTTGGGGTTCTCCTAGGAGGCTACACCTTC. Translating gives CASSFGVLLGGYTF.

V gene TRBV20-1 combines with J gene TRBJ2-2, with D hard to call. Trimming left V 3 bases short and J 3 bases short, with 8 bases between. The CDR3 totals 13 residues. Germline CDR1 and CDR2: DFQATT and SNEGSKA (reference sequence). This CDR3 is CSASRSDTGELFF. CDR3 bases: TGCAGTGCTAGTAGGAGTGACACCGGGGAGCTGTTTTTT.

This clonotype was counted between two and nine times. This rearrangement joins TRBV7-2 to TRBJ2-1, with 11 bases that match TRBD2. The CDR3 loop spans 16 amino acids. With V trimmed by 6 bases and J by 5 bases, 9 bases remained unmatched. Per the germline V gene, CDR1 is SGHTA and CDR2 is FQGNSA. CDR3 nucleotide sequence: TGTGCCAGCAGTCGCGGCCTAGCGGGGGGAGACAATGAGCAGTTCTTC. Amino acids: CASSRGLAGGDNEQFF.

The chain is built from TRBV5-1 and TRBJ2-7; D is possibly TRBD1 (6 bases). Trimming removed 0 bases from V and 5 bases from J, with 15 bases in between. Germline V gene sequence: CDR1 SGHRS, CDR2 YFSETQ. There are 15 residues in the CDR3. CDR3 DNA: TGCGCCAGCAGCTTGGGGCTGGCAGAGGGGGACGAGCAGTACTTC. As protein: CASSLGLAEGDEQYF.

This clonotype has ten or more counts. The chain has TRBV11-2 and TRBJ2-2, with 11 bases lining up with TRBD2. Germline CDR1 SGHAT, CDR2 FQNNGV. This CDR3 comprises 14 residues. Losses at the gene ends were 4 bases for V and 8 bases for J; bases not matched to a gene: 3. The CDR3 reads CASSSTSGVGELFF. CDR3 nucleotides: TGTGCCAGCAGCTCGACTAGCGGGGTGGGGGAGCTGTTTTTT. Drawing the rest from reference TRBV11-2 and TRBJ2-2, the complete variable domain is EAGVAQSPRYKIIEKRQSVAFWCNPISGHATLYWYQQILGQGPKLLIQFQNNGVVDDSQLPKDRFSAERLKGVDSTLKIQPAKLEDSAVYLCASSSTSGVGELFFGEGSRLTVL.

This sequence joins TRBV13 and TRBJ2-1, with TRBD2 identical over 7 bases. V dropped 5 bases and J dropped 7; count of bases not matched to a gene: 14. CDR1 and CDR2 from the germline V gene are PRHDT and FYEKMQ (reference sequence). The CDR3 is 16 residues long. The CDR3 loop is CASSALGRGRGNEQFF. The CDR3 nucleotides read TGTGCCAGCAGCGCCCTTGGGCGCGGGAGAGGGAATGAGCAGTTCTTC.

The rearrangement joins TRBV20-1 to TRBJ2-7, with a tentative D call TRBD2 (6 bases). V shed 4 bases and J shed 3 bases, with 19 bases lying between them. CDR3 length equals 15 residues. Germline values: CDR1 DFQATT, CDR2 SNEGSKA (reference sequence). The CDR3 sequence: CSATRPGRQNYEQYF. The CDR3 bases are TGCAGTGCTACCAGACCCGGGAGACAGAACTACGAGCAGTACTTC.

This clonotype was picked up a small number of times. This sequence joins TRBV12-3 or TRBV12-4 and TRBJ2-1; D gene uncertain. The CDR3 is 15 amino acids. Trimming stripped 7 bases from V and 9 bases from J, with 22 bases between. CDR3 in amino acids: CASIPSPARRPEQFF. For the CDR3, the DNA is TGTGCCAGCATTCCTTCCCCGGCCCGCCGCCCTGAGCAGTTCTTC.

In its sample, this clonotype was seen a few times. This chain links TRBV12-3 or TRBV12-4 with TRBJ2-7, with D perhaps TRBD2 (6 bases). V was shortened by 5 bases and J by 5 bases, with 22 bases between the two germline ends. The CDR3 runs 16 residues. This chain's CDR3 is CASSPGKRALGHEQYF. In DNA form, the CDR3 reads TGTGCCAGCAGTCCCGGTAAGCGGGCCCTAGGTCACGAGCAGTACTTC.